A selection of T cell receptor beta chains follows, all from one sample in a study. In TCRdb, the 5' RACE reads were re-called with MiXCR into one record per CDR3 protein. The sample yields more than 55,000 distinct CDR3 sequences, approximately 27% seen once. Sequenced material: tumor-infiltrating Tregs sorted from the breast tumor. The receptors were sampled from a female donor with breast cancer. Each CDR3 is given without its conserved first and last residue. Size tells how often a clone was seen (once, few, many) or the class of an expanded clone, and some rows leave it out.

clone size: .
J gene: TRBJ1-2
V gene: TRBV6-6
CDR3 protein: ASSKGDSKHYGYT

clone size: .
J gene: TRBJ2-3
V gene: TRBV28
CDR3 protein: ASCPFGSTDTQY

clone size: .
J gene: TRBJ2-3
V gene: TRBV12-3/TRBV12-4
CDR3 protein: ASSFGPGTDTQY

clone size: few
J gene: TRBJ1-5
V gene: TRBV7-8
CDR3 protein: ASSLGGFYQPQH

clone size: .
J gene: TRBJ2-4
V gene: TRBV6-1
CDR3 protein: ASIEQRRTGVKNIQY

clone size: medium-sized
J gene: TRBJ2-7
V gene: TRBV15
CDR3 protein: ATSPGYEQY

clone size: .
J gene: TRBJ1-2
V gene: TRBV4-2
CDR3 protein: ASSQVGSGLGYT

clone size: .
J gene: TRBJ2-7
V gene: TRBV4-2
CDR3 protein: ASSQKGLAGTLNIEQY

clone size: many
J gene: TRBJ1-5
V gene: TRBV7-2
CDR3 protein: ASSLLIDQPQH

clone size: few
J gene: TRBJ2-1
V gene: TRBV29-1
CDR3 protein: SVSSGGQNEQF

clone size: few
J gene: TRBJ2-1
V gene: TRBV6-6
CDR3 protein: ASSYNWEAHNEQF

clone size: medium-sized
J gene: TRBJ2-2
V gene: TRBV7-2
CDR3 protein: ASSLRRQGLTGELF

clone size: many
J gene: TRBJ2-3
V gene: TRBV4-3
CDR3 protein: ASSQNRGRDTQY

clone size: few
J gene: TRBJ2-3
V gene: TRBV20-1
CDR3 protein: SASKPGLAKVGDTQY

clone size: many
J gene: TRBJ2-2
V gene: TRBV7-2
CDR3 protein: ASSLLRQGNVAGELF

clone size: few
J gene: TRBJ2-5
V gene: TRBV5-1
CDR3 protein: ASRPRTGPQETQY

clone size: few
J gene: TRBJ2-1
V gene: TRBV4-1
CDR3 protein: ASSQERGTGDEQF

clone size: .
J gene: TRBJ2-2
V gene: TRBV2
CDR3 protein: ASWLDTGELL

clone size: few
J gene: TRBJ1-6
V gene: TRBV15
CDR3 protein: ATSRGTAKYNSPLH

clone size: many
J gene: TRBJ2-7
V gene: TRBV18
CDR3 protein: ASSRTDPEQY

clone size: many
J gene: TRBJ2-2
V gene: TRBV5-1
CDR3 protein: ASSLAAGAGELF

clone size: .
J gene: TRBJ1-3
V gene: TRBV11-3
CDR3 protein: ASSSDGNTIY